The clone carrying this TCR beta chain was seen many times. The antigen is undetermined. A read error may produce the germline difference seen at one junction end. MiXCR, applied by TCRdb to the reads, yields one record per CDR3 protein. Here the sample spans roughly 990,000 distinct CDR3 sequences, roughly 30% being singletons. The CDR3 is 14 residues long. Germline values: CDR1 SSHAT, CDR2 FNYEAQ (reference sequence). The data belong to a study of T cell repertoires in cytomegalovirus infection. At the level of the study: Selected CMV epitopes included recently identified HLA-C-restricted ones as well as well-studied HLA-B-restricted ones. TCR beta signatures that were public indicated CMV infection and matching HLA type.

Findings and caveats of the study: HLA-C-restricted CMV-specific TCR beta clonotypes prevailed in the ex vivo response.

This sequence joins TRBV7-7 and TRBJ2-1; TRBD1 is a possible D gene (6 bases). Sequencing was performed on cultured CD8+ T cells from PBMCs, taken from culture after CMV antigen stimulation. The source of this sequence is a human donor in good health (CMV status not recorded). Some clones in this sample may be carry-over from other donors' samples. The chain's CDR3 is CASSRGPLNNEQFF. The CDR3 bases are TGTGCTAGCAGCAGGGGACCTTTGAACAATGAGCAGTTCTTC.